The T cell receptor beta chain described here comes from a study of cytomegalovirus exposure and HLA in healthy donors. The study's findings and limits: Rarity characterized most TCR sequences, yet some public TCRs appeared in many donors.

Method: immunoSEQ multiplex PCR; TCRdb's copy keeps in-frame clones and lacks some. The sample yields about 190,000 clones, about four fifths seen once. As to this clone: The antigen is undetermined.

Trimming pared 0 bases from V and 5 bases from J, leaving 10 bases between. Germline V gene data show CDR1 as LGHNA and CDR2 as YSLEER. The CDR3 is 15 amino acids. The sample consisted of PBMCs. The clonotype comes from a woman younger than 35 in good health and CMV-seropositive. V is TRBV4-3 and J is TRBJ2-2; TRBD2 might be the D (6 bases). As DNA, the CDR3 is TGCGCCAGCAGCCAAGATGTTCGGGGGACCGGGGAGCTGTTTTTT. The encoded protein is CASSQDVRGTGELFF.